Listed below are T cell receptor beta chains from one sample, sequenced in a study of T cells in localized non-small cell lung cancer. Here immunoSEQ multiplex PCR was the method, and the copy in TCRdb shows in-frame clones only, minus some. The sample has about 43,000 clones; about 91% are singletons. The sequenced sample was PBMCs, obtained before any cancer treatment. Source of these receptors: a woman between 40 and 69 years old with stage II lung adenocarcinoma. The CDR3 runs from the conserved cysteine through the conserved F or W. A D gene is named only where the DNA matches it firmly. Size tells how often a clone was seen (once, few, many) or the class of an expanded clone, and some rows leave it out.

v_call: TRBV27
j_call: TRBJ2-7
d_call: NA
clone_size: few
cdr3_nt: TGTGCCAGCAGTTTAGGTAGGGGGTACGAGCAGTACTTC
cdr3_aa: CASSLGRGYEQYF

v_call: TRBV19
j_call: TRBJ1-5
d_call: NA
clone_size: NA
cdr3_nt: TGTGCCAGTAGGTTCCAGGACTCCCCCGGCCCGCCCCAGCATTTT
cdr3_aa: CASRFQDSPGPPQHF

v_call: TRBV7-3
j_call: TRBJ2-7
d_call: NA
clone_size: few
cdr3_nt: TGTGCCAGCAGCTTAAATGGTCAGAGCGAGCAGTACTTC
cdr3_aa: CASSLNGQSEQYF

v_call: TRBV16
j_call: TRBJ1-5
d_call: NA
clone_size: NA
cdr3_nt: TGTGCCAGCAGCCAATGGGCACCGGGAAGCAATCAGCCCCAGCATTTT
cdr3_aa: CASSQWAPGSNQPQHF

v_call: TRBV4-1
j_call: TRBJ1-1
d_call: NA
clone_size: NA
cdr3_nt: TGCGCCAGCAGCCGGGGAACAGGGCGCCGCACTGAAGCTTTCTTT
cdr3_aa: CASSRGTGRRTEAFF

v_call: TRBV11-2
j_call: TRBJ1-2
d_call: NA
clone_size: NA
cdr3_nt: TGTGCCAGCAGCTTAGAGGGCCAGGTTTCTTCGTCACGTACCTTC
cdr3_aa: CASSLEGQVSSSRTF

v_call: TRBV12-5
j_call: TRBJ2-1
d_call: NA
clone_size: NA
cdr3_nt: TGTGCTAGTGGGTCTGACAGGGAGGATGAGCAGTTCTTC
cdr3_aa: CASGSDREDEQFF

v_call: TRBV19
j_call: TRBJ1-1
d_call: NA
clone_size: once
cdr3_nt: TGTGCCAGTAGTATAGGGGAGAACACTGAAGCTTTCTTT
cdr3_aa: CASSIGENTEAFF

v_call: TRBV18
j_call: TRBJ1-1
d_call: TRBD1
clone_size: NA
cdr3_nt: TGTGCCAGCTCACGACCCACCGGGACAGGTTCTGAAGCTTTCTTT
cdr3_aa: CASSRPTGTGSEAFF

v_call: TRBV2
j_call: TRBJ2-1
d_call: TRBD1
clone_size: once
cdr3_nt: TGTGCCAGCAGTGGACAGGGGGGCATCGATGAGCAGTTCTTC
cdr3_aa: CASSGQGGIDEQFF

v_call: TRBV29-1
j_call: TRBJ1-2
d_call: TRBD1
clone_size: NA
cdr3_nt: TGCAGCGTTGGGACAGGGAACTATGGCTACACCTTC
cdr3_aa: CSVGTGNYGYTF

v_call: TRBV7-2
j_call: TRBJ1-4
d_call: TRBD1
clone_size: NA
cdr3_nt: TGTGCCAGCAGCTGGACAGGGGGGATTAATGAAAAACTGTTTTTT
cdr3_aa: CASSWTGGINEKLFF

v_call: TRBV19
j_call: TRBJ2-1
d_call: NA
clone_size: NA
cdr3_nt: TGTGCCAGTACCCCAGCCGCGGGGGCCGTTAATGAGCAGTTCTTC
cdr3_aa: CASTPAAGAVNEQFF

v_call: TRBV6-5
j_call: TRBJ2-3
d_call: NA
clone_size: NA
cdr3_nt: TGTGCCAGCAGAAAACCCCACAGGGCAAATACGCAGTATTTT
cdr3_aa: CASRKPHRANTQYF

v_call: TRBV7-3
j_call: TRBJ1-6
d_call: NA
clone_size: NA
cdr3_nt: TGTGCCAGCAGGCAGGGGTCAGGCAATTCACCCCTCCACTTT
cdr3_aa: CASRQGSGNSPLHF

v_call: TRBV9
j_call: TRBJ2-1
d_call: NA
clone_size: few
cdr3_nt: TGTGCCAGCAGCTCCCAATTGACTAGGAAGAATGAGCAGTTCTTC
cdr3_aa: CASSSQLTRKNEQFF

v_call: TRBV7-8
j_call: TRBJ1-2
d_call: NA
clone_size: NA
cdr3_nt: TGTGCCAGCAGCTTAGAGGGGAGTCTACTAGTACACGGCTACACCTTC
cdr3_aa: CASSLEGSLLVHGYTF

v_call: TRBV9
j_call: TRBJ1-4
d_call: NA
clone_size: NA
cdr3_nt: TGTGCCAGCAGCGTAGGCAGTGCAACTAATGAAAAACTGTTTTTT
cdr3_aa: CASSVGSATNEKLFF

v_call: TRBV2
j_call: TRBJ2-1
d_call: TRBD2
clone_size: NA
cdr3_nt: TGTGCCGGGGGATTGGGCGCGGGGGTCAACAATGAGCAGTTCTTC
cdr3_aa: CAGGLGAGVNNEQFF

v_call: TRBV11-2
j_call: TRBJ1-3
d_call: NA
clone_size: few
cdr3_nt: TGTGCCAGCAGCTTAATGGGCAGCTCCTCTGGAAACACCATATATTTT
cdr3_aa: CASSLMGSSSGNTIYF

v_call: TRBV10-2
j_call: TRBJ1-1
d_call: TRBD1
clone_size: NA
cdr3_nt: TGCGCCAGCCTGGACAGGGGGCGTCAAGCTTTCTTT
cdr3_aa: CASLDRGRQAFF

v_call: TRBV9
j_call: TRBJ2-7
d_call: NA
clone_size: NA
cdr3_nt: TGTGCCAGCACCCCTGGGGGGAGCTCCTACGAGCAGTACTTC
cdr3_aa: CASTPGGSSYEQYF

v_call: TRBV2
j_call: TRBJ1-6
d_call: NA
clone_size: NA
cdr3_nt: TGTGCCAGCAGTGCAGGGGTTTCCTATAATTCACCCCTCCACTTT
cdr3_aa: CASSAGVSYNSPLHF

v_call: TRBV5-1
j_call: TRBJ1-1
d_call: NA
clone_size: NA
cdr3_nt: TGCGCCAGCAGCCAAGTTTTGAATACTGGTGAAGCTTTCTTT
cdr3_aa: CASSQVLNTGEAFF

v_call: TRBV27
j_call: TRBJ2-3
d_call: NA
clone_size: NA
cdr3_nt: TGTGCCACTTTAAGAGGGGTAGCAAGCACAGATACGCAGTATTTT
cdr3_aa: CATLRGVASTDTQYF

v_call: TRBV10-3
j_call: TRBJ1-2
d_call: NA
clone_size: NA
cdr3_nt: TGTGCCATCAGTGACGGACAGACCGCTAACTATGGCTACACCTTC
cdr3_aa: CAISDGQTANYGYTF

v_call: TRBV28
j_call: TRBJ1-2
d_call: NA
clone_size: NA
cdr3_nt: TGTGCCAGCAGTGACACCGGGACACTCAATGGCTACACCTTC
cdr3_aa: CASSDTGTLNGYTF

v_call: TRBV19
j_call: TRBJ1-1
d_call: NA
clone_size: NA
cdr3_nt: TGTGCCAGTAGGGGGTCCATGAACACTGAAGCTTTCTTT
cdr3_aa: CASRGSMNTEAFF

v_call: TRBV11-2
j_call: TRBJ2-3
d_call: NA
clone_size: NA
cdr3_nt: TGTGCCAGCAGCTCCCGGGGAGTCGGGTTCACAGATACGCAGTATTTT
cdr3_aa: CASSSRGVGFTDTQYF

v_call: TRBV7-9
j_call: TRBJ1-5
d_call: NA
clone_size: NA
cdr3_nt: TGTGCCAGCAGCCCCAGTGGACAGCCCCAGCATTTT
cdr3_aa: CASSPSGQPQHF

v_call: TRBV7-2
j_call: TRBJ1-2
d_call: TRBD1
clone_size: NA
cdr3_nt: TGTGCCAGCAGTTTCCTAAATAACAGGGGGCACGGCTACACCTTC
cdr3_aa: CASSFLNNRGHGYTF

v_call: TRBV6-7
j_call: TRBJ1-3
d_call: NA
clone_size: NA
cdr3_nt: TGTGCCAGCAGAAGGGACGGCGCCTCTGGAAACACCATATATTTT
cdr3_aa: CASRRDGASGNTIYF

v_call: TRBV7-2
j_call: TRBJ1-5
d_call: TRBD1
clone_size: NA
cdr3_nt: TGTGCCAGCAGCCGACAGGGAGATCAGCCCCAGCATTTT
cdr3_aa: CASSRQGDQPQHF

v_call: TRBV5-8
j_call: TRBJ1-1
d_call: NA
clone_size: NA
cdr3_nt: TGTGCCAGCAGCTTAGGGACGGCTTTAAGATTGAACACTGAAGCTTTCTTT
cdr3_aa: CASSLGTALRLNTEAFF

v_call: TRBV7-9
j_call: TRBJ1-2
d_call: NA
clone_size: few
cdr3_nt: TGTGCCAGCAGCCCACAGAACACCTATGGCTACACCTTC
cdr3_aa: CASSPQNTYGYTF

v_call: TRBV11-2
j_call: TRBJ1-3
d_call: TRBD1
clone_size: NA
cdr3_nt: TGTGCCAGCAGCCGAAGACAGGGATCTGGAAACACCATATATTTT
cdr3_aa: CASSRRQGSGNTIYF

v_call: TRBV2
j_call: TRBJ2-7
d_call: NA
clone_size: NA
cdr3_nt: TGTGCCAGCAGTAAGACTCGGGACAACGAGCAGTACTTC
cdr3_aa: CASSKTRDNEQYF